These 21 T cell receptor beta chains share one sample of origin, sequenced in a study of blood T cell repertoires in COVID-19. The repertoire was sequenced with immunoSEQ multiplex PCR; TCRdb's copy has only in-frame clones and lacks some. The sample shows under 50,000 clones, just over 90% of them seen only once. The sample comprised peripheral blood. These receptor sequences come from a man between 60 and 70 years old with COVID-19, enrolled during active disease.

The chain joins TRBV27 to TRBJ2-7; D unclear. CDR1 and CDR2 (germline): MNHEY, SMNVEV (reference sequence). The CDR3 consists of 11 residues. Trimming stripped 6 bases from V and 4 bases from J, with 7 bases between. CDR3: CASRNSYEQYF. For the CDR3, the DNA is TGTGCCAGCAGAAACAGTTACGAGCAGTACTTC.

This chain's CDR3 is CASKQGPVSGNTIYF. The CDR3 DNA sequence: TGTGCCAGCAAACAGGGTCCCGTCTCTGGAAACACCATATATTTT. This sequence joins TRBV6-6 and TRBJ1-3, with D maybe TRBD1 (6 bases). This CDR3 region has 15 residues. The germline V and J ends were trimmed by 7 bases and 0 bases, with 13 bases remaining between them. Germline lookup yields CDR1 MNHNY and CDR2 SVGAGI (reference sequence).

The chain links TRBV5-1 to TRBJ1-1; the D is unclear. The germline V gene encodes CDR1 SGHRS and CDR2 YFSETQ. Trimming stripped 0 bases from V and 3 bases from J, with 9 bases between. CDR3 length: 14 amino acids. Here the CDR3 reads CASSLAEADTEAFF. CDR3 nucleotide sequence: TGCGCCAGCAGCTTGGCCGAGGCAGACACTGAAGCTTTCTTT.

The chain joins TRBV19 to TRBJ1-1; 10 bases map to TRBD1. Per the germline V gene, CDR1 is LNHDA and CDR2 is SQIVND (reference sequence). The CDR3 length is 13 residues. V lost 4 bases to trimming and J lost 5 bases; unmatched junction nucleotides: 1. The CDR3, as DNA: TGTGCCAGTAGTAGGGACAGGGGAACTGAAGCTTTCTTT. It specifies CASSRDRGTEAFF.

In its sample, this clone was seen once. The genes are TRBV6-2 or TRBV6-3 and TRBJ2-1, with D maybe TRBD2 (5 bases). Germline CDR1 MNHEY, CDR2 SVGEGT. This CDR3 comprises 16 residues. The ends were cut back, 4 bases at V and 6 bases at J, with 19 bases in the middle. CDR3 DNA: TGTGCCAGCAGTTTAGCAGGCTGGAGCGGCGGCAATGAGCAGTTCTTC. It translates to CASSLAGWSGGNEQFF.

The V call is TRBV6-2 or TRBV6-3, the J call TRBJ1-1, with TRBD1 as a possible D gene (5 bases). CDR3 size: 14 residues. Trimming took 2 bases from V and 5 from J, leaving 12 bases between them. Germline V gene data show CDR1 as MNHEY and CDR2 as SVGEGT. CDR3 DNA sequence: TGTGCCAGCAGTTACCCAGGGTCGGATACTGAAGCTTTCTTT. The encoded protein is CASSYPGSDTEAFF.

V and J are TRBV3-1 (or the pseudogene TRBV3-2) and TRBJ2-3, with D possibly TRBD2 on 6 matching bases. This CDR3 spans 13 amino acids. Trimming left V 4 bases short and J 6 bases short, with 11 bases between. The V gene's germline CDR1 is LGHDT and CDR2 YNNKEL (reference sequence). CDR3 nucleotides: TGTGCCAGCAGCCGGGCGGGGAGGGATACGCAGTATTTT. Its protein is CASSRAGRDTQYF.

J is TRBJ2-1 and V is TRBV18; the D is unclear. There are 16 residues in the CDR3. The germline gives CDR1 KGHSH, CDR2 LQKENI. Trimming cost V 1 base and J 4 bases, with 14 bases left between them. CDR3 loop: CASSPRPTTSYNEQFF. CDR3 in DNA: TGTGCCAGCTCACCACGGCCGACGACAAGTTACAATGAGCAGTTCTTC. Together with reference TRBV18 and TRBJ2-1, the CDR3 gives the full variable domain: NAGVMQNPRHLVRRRGQEARLRCSPMKGHSHVYWYRQLPEEGLKFMVYLQKENIIDESGMPKERFSAEFPKEGPSILRIQQVVRGDSAAYFCASSPRPTTSYNEQFFGPGTRLTVL.

The rearrangement uses TRBV7-3 and TRBJ1-1; unclear D gene. The V end was cut by 1 base, the J end by 5 bases, with 8 bases between. The length of the CDR3 is 13 residues. Germline V gene sequence: CDR1 SGHTA, CDR2 FQGTGA. CDR3 coding DNA: TGTGCCAGCAGCTTAAACACCGGGACTGAAGCTTTCTTT. It translates to CASSLNTGTEAFF. Using reference TRBV7-3 and TRBJ1-1 for the parts outside the CDR3, the full variable domain is GAGVSQTPSNKVTEKGKYVELRCDPISGHTALYWYRQSLGQGPEFLIYFQGTGAADDSGLPNDRFFAVRPEGSVSTLKIQRTERGDSAVYLCASSLNTGTEAFFGQGTRLTVV.

This clone has just a few counts. Here the CDR3 reads CASRGLVVSGELFF. As DNA, the CDR3 is TGTGCCAGCCGAGGACTAGTGGTTTCCGGGGAGCTGTTTTTT. This chain links TRBV7-2 with TRBJ2-2, with 7 bases fitting TRBD2. Germline loops: CDR1 SGHTA, CDR2 FQGNSA. The CDR3 spans 14 residues. Germline trimming cut 8 bases from V and 6 bases from J; bases unmatched to any gene: 9.

The V call is TRBV24-1, the J call TRBJ1-5, with D possibly TRBD1 on 5 matching bases. The CDR3 consists of 19 residues. Trimming stripped 12 bases from V and 0 bases from J, with 29 bases between. The germline CDR1 and CDR2 sequences are KGHDR and SFDVKD. CDR3: CAPTAPDSREENSNQPQHF. In DNA, the CDR3 is TGTGCCCCCACGGCCCCAGACAGTAGGGAGGAAAATAGCAATCAGCCCCAGCATTTT.

The chain recombines TRBV28 with TRBJ2-7; TRBD2 agrees at 11 bases. The germline V gene encodes CDR1 MDHEN and CDR2 SYDVKM. CDR3 length equals 14 residues. Unmatched junction bases numbered 10, after V lost 10 bases and J lost 5 bases. CDR3: CATFTTSGSNEQYF. CDR3 sequence (DNA): TGTGCCACATTCACAACTAGCGGGAGTAACGAGCAGTACTTC.

The V call is TRBV6-1, the J call TRBJ1-2; 10 bases match TRBD1. CDR3 size: 17 residues. Germline CDR1 MNHNS, CDR2 SASEGT. Germline trimming cut 3 bases from V and 4 bases from J; bases unmatched to any gene: 11. The CDR3 DNA reads as TGTGCCAGCAGTGATCCACGGACAGGGGGAAGGAGCTATGGCTACACCTTC. The encoded protein is CASSDPRTGGRSYGYTF.

This chain connects TRBV19 to TRBJ2-3; 8 bases align to TRBD1. The CDR3 runs 15 residues. Germline V gives CDR1 LNHDA, CDR2 SQIVND (reference sequence). The V and J ends lost 4 bases and 2 bases, in that order; junction bases with no gene match: 5. CDR3 protein: CASSTGGGFTDTQYF. The CDR3 DNA is TGTGCCAGTAGTACAGGGGGCGGTTTCACAGATACGCAGTATTTT.

This clone appeared once. This sequence joins TRBV7-2 and TRBJ1-1; weak D call: TRBD1 (6 bases). V was clipped by 5 bases and J by 0 bases, with 13 bases between them. CDR3 length: 15 residues. Germline CDR1 reads SGHTA; CDR2 reads FQGNSA. In nucleotides, the CDR3 is TGTGCCAGCAGCCAACAAACAGGGCTGAACACTGAAGCTTTCTTT. Translated, it gives CASSQQTGLNTEAFF.

The rearrangement uses TRBV3-1 (or the pseudogene TRBV3-2) and TRBJ1-2; possibly TRBD1 for D (6 bases). The germline gives CDR1 LGHDT, CDR2 YNNKEL (reference sequence). Trimming shortened V by 4 bases and J by 3 bases, and 6 bases separated the two germline ends. The CDR3 is 12 amino acids. In nucleotides, the CDR3 is TGTGCCAGCAGCCCAGGGGACTATGGCTACACCTTC. It codes for CASSPGDYGYTF.

The chain carries TRBV4-1 and TRBJ2-1; D might be TRBD1 (5 bases). The CDR3 covers 14 residues. Trimming stripped 1 base from V and 8 bases from J, with 12 bases between. Per the germline V gene, CDR1 is MGHRA and CDR2 is YSYEKL. The CDR3 region has the DNA TGCGCCAGCAGCCAAGTGCAGATCAGGGATGAGCAGTTCTTC. Translated: CASSQVQIRDEQFF.

The rearrangement links TRBV19 to TRBJ1-3; D gene uncertain. Trimming stripped 6 bases from V and 0 bases from J, with 15 bases between. Per the germline V gene, CDR1 is LNHDA and CDR2 is SQIVND (reference sequence). The CDR3 covers 16 residues. The CDR3 nucleotides read TGTGCCAGTAGCCGGACTGACCGCCTCTCTGGAAACACCATATATTTT. Amino acids: CASSRTDRLSGNTIYF.

The V and J genes are TRBV19 and TRBJ2-2; D possibly corresponds to TRBD1 (5 bases). CDR3 size: 13 residues. V dropped 6 bases and J dropped 5 bases, with 10 bases sitting between them. Germline lookup yields CDR1 LNHDA and CDR2 SQIVND (reference sequence). CDR3 DNA sequence: TGTGCCAGTAGCCAGGGCGGAACCGGGGAGCTGTTTTTT. This encodes CASSQGGTGELFF.

This rearrangement joins TRBV18 to TRBJ1-2, with a possible D match to TRBD1 (5 bases). V lost 3 bases, J lost 4 bases, and 12 bases lay in between. The CDR3 sequence is 14 residues long. Germline V gives CDR1 KGHSH, CDR2 LQKENI. Here the CDR3 reads CASSPSPTVYGYTF. DNA for the CDR3: TGTGCCAGCTCACCTTCCCCGACAGTCTATGGCTACACCTTC.

This clone has a single count. J is TRBJ2-2 and V is TRBV5-8; TRBD1 is a possible D gene (5 bases). Trimming removed 0 bases from V and 4 bases from J, with 13 bases in between. CDR1 and CDR2 from the germline V gene are SGHTS and YDEGEE. The CDR3 is 16 amino acids. In DNA form, the CDR3 reads TGTGCCAGCAGCTTGGACGGCCTTAGGGGCACCGGGGAGCTGTTTTTT. It specifies CASSLDGLRGTGELFF.